This T cell receptor beta chain was captured by sequencing in a study of identical twins. This clonotype occurred a few times. MiXCR, run by TCRdb on the 5' RACE reads, gives a single entry per CDR3 protein. The table shows 450,000 or so distinct CDR3 sequences, with 12% to 15% occurring only once. This same sample was also taken into another study, of yellow fever vaccine responses in identical twins.

The source of this sequence is a young woman in good health. Sequencing input: CD4+ T cells sorted from blood.

The CDR3 here is CASNQNPSTDTQYF. The CDR3 region has the DNA TGCGCCAGCAATCAGAACCCTAGCACAGATACGCAGTATTTT. The chain carries TRBV5-1 and TRBJ2-3, with D uncertain. CDR3 length: 14 residues. Looked up from germline, CDR1 is SGHRS and CDR2 is YFSETQ. The ends were cut back, 6 bases at V and 0 bases at J, with 11 bases in the middle.